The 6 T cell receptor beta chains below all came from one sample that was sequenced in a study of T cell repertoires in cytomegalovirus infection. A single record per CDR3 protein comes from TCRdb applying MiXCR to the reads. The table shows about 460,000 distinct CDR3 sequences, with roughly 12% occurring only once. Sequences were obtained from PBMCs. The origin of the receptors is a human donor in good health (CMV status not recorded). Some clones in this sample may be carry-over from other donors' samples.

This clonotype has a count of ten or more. The CDR3 bases are TGTGCCTGCGCAGACAGGCCATTGTCGGGGGCCAACGTCCTGACTTTC. It translates to CACADRPLSGANVLTF. The chain has TRBV30 and TRBJ2-6; possible D gene TRBD1, 6 bases. This CDR3 comprises 16 residues. Germline assignment: CDR1 GTSNPN and CDR2 SVGIG (reference sequence). Trimming removed 6 bases from V and 4 bases from J, with 19 bases in between.

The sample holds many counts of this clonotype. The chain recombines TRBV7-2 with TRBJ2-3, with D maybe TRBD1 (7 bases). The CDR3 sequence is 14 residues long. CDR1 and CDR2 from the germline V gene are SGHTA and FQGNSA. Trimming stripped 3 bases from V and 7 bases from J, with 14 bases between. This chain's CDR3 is CASSFGGGTNTQYF. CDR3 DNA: TGTGCCAGCAGCTTTGGAGGGGGCACGAATACGCAGTATTTT.

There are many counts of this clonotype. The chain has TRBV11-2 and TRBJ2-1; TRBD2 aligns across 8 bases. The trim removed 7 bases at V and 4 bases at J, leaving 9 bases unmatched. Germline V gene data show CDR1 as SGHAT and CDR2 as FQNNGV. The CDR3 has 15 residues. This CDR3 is CASTGGAGSYNEQFF. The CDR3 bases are TGTGCCAGCACGGGGGGGGCAGGTTCTTACAATGAGCAGTTCTTC.

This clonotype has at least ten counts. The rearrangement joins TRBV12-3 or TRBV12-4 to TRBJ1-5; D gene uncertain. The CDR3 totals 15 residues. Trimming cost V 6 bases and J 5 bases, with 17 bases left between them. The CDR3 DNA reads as TGTGCCAGCAGCCTCCTACACCAATCCTATCAGCCCCAGCATTTT. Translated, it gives CASSLLHQSYQPQHF.

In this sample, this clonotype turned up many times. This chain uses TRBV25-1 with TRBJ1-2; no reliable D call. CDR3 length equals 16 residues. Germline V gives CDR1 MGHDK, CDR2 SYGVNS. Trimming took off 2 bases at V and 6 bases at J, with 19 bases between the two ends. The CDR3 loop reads CASSEKLSAWRHGYTF. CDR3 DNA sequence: TGTGCCAGCAGTGAAAAGTTATCGGCATGGAGGCATGGCTACACCTTC.

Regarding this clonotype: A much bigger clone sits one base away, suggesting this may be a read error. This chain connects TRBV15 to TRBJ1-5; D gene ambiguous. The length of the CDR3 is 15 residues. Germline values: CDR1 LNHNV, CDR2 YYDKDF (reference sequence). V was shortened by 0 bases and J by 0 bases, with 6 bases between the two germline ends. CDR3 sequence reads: CATSRDWYSNQPQHF. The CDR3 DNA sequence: TGTGCCACCAGCAGAGACTGGTATAGCAATCAGCCCCAGCATTTT.